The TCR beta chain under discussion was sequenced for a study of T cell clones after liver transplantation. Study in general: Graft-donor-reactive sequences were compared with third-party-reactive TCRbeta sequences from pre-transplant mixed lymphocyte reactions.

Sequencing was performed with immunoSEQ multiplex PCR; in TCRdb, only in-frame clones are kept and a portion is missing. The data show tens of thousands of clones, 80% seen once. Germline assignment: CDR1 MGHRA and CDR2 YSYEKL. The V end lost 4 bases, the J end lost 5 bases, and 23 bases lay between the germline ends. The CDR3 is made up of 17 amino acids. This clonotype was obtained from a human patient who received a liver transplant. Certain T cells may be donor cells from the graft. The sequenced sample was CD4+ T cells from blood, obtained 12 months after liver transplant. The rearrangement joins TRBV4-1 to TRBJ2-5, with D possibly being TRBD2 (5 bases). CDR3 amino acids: CASSLLGLGEFDETQYF. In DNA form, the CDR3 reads TGCGCCAGCAGCCTTCTCGGACTTGGCGAATTTGATGAGACCCAGTACTTC.